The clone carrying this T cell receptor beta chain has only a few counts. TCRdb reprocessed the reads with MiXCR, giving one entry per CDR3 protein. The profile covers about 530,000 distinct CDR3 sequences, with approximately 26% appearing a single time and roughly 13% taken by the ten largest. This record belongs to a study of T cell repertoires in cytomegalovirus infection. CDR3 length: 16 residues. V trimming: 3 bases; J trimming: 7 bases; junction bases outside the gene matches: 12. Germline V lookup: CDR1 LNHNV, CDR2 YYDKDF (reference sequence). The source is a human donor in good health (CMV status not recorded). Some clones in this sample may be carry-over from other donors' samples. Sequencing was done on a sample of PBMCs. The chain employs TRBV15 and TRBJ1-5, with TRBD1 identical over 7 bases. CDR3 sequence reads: CATSSADRAFGQPQHF. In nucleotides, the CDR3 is TGTGCCACCAGCAGTGCTGACAGGGCCTTCGGGCAGCCCCAGCATTTT.